This T cell receptor (beta chain) was recorded in a study of T cells expressing NK-cell markers. TCRdb re-called the 5' RACE reads, yielding one record per CDR3 amino acid sequence without DNA. Its table lists under 200,000 distinct CDR3 sequences. The CDR3 is 12 residues long. CDR1 is ENHRY and CDR2 is SYGVKD in the germline V gene. The TCR sequence derives from a woman aged 18 to 69 in good health. Specimen: blood T cells: a sorted CD56 or NKG2C T cell subset, CD4+ or CD8+ T cells, or bulk PBMC T cells (not recorded which). The chain uses TRBV10-3 and TRBJ2-7. CDR3 sequence reads: CAISEGPYEQYF.